The 14 T cell receptor beta chains in this list originate from one sample, sequenced in a study of read filtering for tumor transcriptome and immune sequencing. The library was built from about 400 ng RNA with molecular barcoded adaptors for alpha/delta and beta/gamma chains. TCRdb re-called the reads with MiXCR, one entry per CDR3 protein. The table includes approximately 90,000 distinct CDR3 sequences, roughly 21% detected once. Sequenced: a population of CD138-negative cells sorted from bone marrow. Receptors originate from a donor aged 40 or over with multiple myeloma.

This clonotype is categorized as medium-sized. This chain links TRBV5-1 with TRBJ2-1; D gene unclear. Trimming took 6 bases from V and 2 from J, leaving 15 bases between them. The germline CDR1 and CDR2 sequences are SGHRS and YFSETQ. There are 15 residues in the CDR3. The CDR3 sequence is CASTITPSPYNEQFF. The CDR3 DNA sequence: TGCGCCAGCACCATCACCCCATCCCCCTACAATGAGCAGTTCTTC.

This clonotype turned up a few times. The rearrangement joins TRBV6-6 to TRBJ1-2; tentative D call: TRBD1 (5 bases). From germline, CDR1 is MNHNY and CDR2 SVGAGI (reference sequence). The germline V and J ends were trimmed by 6 bases and 6 bases, with 20 bases remaining between them. This CDR3 has 15 amino acids. The CDR3 reads CASRQFIGAEDGYTF. CDR3 bases: TGTGCCAGCAGACAATTCATAGGGGCGGAAGATGGCTACACCTTC.

This clonotype was recorded at least ten times. This chain connects TRBV6-6 to TRBJ1-1; perhaps TRBD1 as D (5 bases). This CDR3 is built from 14 residues. Per germline, CDR1 MNHNY and CDR2 SVGAGI (reference sequence). Trimming removed 5 bases from V and 3 bases from J, with 13 bases in between. The CDR3 is CASSRGPADTEAFF. Written as DNA, the CDR3 is TGTGCCAGCAGTCGGGGACCCGCGGACACTGAAGCTTTCTTT.

There are many counts of this clonotype. The rearrangement uses TRBV28 and TRBJ1-1, with a possible D match to TRBD1 (5 bases). CDR3 length: 12 residues. The V end was cut by 3 bases, the J end by 6 bases, with 8 bases between. In germline, CDR1 is MDHEN, CDR2 SYDVKM. The DNA for the CDR3 is TGTGCCAGCAGTTTCAGGGTCTCTGAAGCTTTCTTT. It yields the protein CASSFRVSEAFF.

In its sample, this clonotype was seen many times. The chain recombines TRBV7-9 with TRBJ2-3, with D hard to call. V lost 1 base, J lost 5 bases, and 7 bases lay in between. The length of the CDR3 is 13 residues. Germline loops: CDR1 SEHNR, CDR2 FQNEAQ (reference sequence). CDR3 sequence (DNA): TGTGCCAGCAGCTTAGTATCCCTAGATACGCAGTATTTT. This translates into CASSLVSLDTQYF.

This clonotype was counted ten times or more. J is TRBJ2-2 and V is TRBV28, with D possibly being TRBD2 (5 bases). This CDR3 is 10 amino acids long. Trimming took off 8 bases at V and 13 bases at J, with 11 bases between the two ends. Germline V gene lookup returns CDR1 MDHEN and CDR2 SYDVKM. The CDR3 sequence: CASQAGGLFF. The CDR3 region has the DNA TGTGCCAGCCAGGCGGGCGGGCTGTTTTTT.

As concerns this clonotype: This may stem from a read error, because a much larger clone lies one nucleotide away. This chain uses TRBV11-2 with TRBJ2-7; D not resolved. This CDR3 region has 14 residues. The ends were cut back, 5 bases at V and 2 bases at J, with 13 bases in the middle. Germline V gene lookup returns CDR1 SGHAT and CDR2 FQNNGV. In DNA, the CDR3 is TGTGCCAGCAGCCCCTCAGCCGGCCCCTACGAGCAGTACTTC. This translates into CASSPSAGPYEQYF.

This clonotype was observed at least ten times. The rearrangement joins TRBV5-1 to TRBJ2-3, with 13 bases aligning to TRBD2. Per germline, CDR1 SGHRS and CDR2 YFSETQ. The length of the CDR3 is 16 residues. After removal of 4 bases from V and 3 bases from J, the junction contained 5 bases not matched to a gene. CDR3 in DNA: TGCGCCAGCAGCCCGGGACTAGCGGGGAGTACAGATACGCAGTATTTT. This sequence encodes CASSPGLAGSTDTQYF.

This clonotype was observed many times. The chain recombines TRBV20-1 with TRBJ2-3; D possibly uses TRBD1 or TRBD2 (5 bases each). The CDR3 is made up of 13 amino acids. Trimming pared 3 bases from V and 2 bases from J, leaving 9 bases between. The V gene's germline CDR1 is DFQATT and CDR2 SNEGSKA (reference sequence). CDR3 DNA sequence: TGCAGTGCTAGTCGGGGACCCACAGATACGCAGTATTTT. Its protein product is CSASRGPTDTQYF.

The chain employs TRBV7-3 and TRBJ2-3; 8 nucleotides agree with TRBD2. The CDR3 has 14 residues. With V trimmed by 5 bases and J by 5 bases, 6 bases remained unmatched. CDR1 and CDR2 from the germline V gene are SGHTA and FQGTGA. The CDR3 sequence is CASSRGGVRDTQYF. CDR3 coding DNA: TGTGCCAGCAGCCGGGGGGGTGTAAGAGATACGCAGTATTTT.

As for this clonotype: The CDR3 does not end in the conserved phenylalanine or tryptophan, so this is likely a read error. The V call is TRBV5-1, the J call TRBJ1-5, with no clear D. CDR3 length equals 15 residues. The germline V gene has CDR1 SGHRS and CDR2 YFSETQ. The V and J ends lost 4 bases and 7 bases respectively, with 18 bases between them. The CDR3 DNA sequence: TGCGCCAGCAGCGGAACGAATGGGGTAGGACAGCCCCAGCATTTA. It codes for CASSGTNGVGQPQHL.

This clonotype has ten or more counts. The genes are TRBV5-1 and TRBJ2-7; D perhaps matches TRBD2 (5 bases). There are 12 residues in the CDR3. The germline gives CDR1 SGHRS, CDR2 YFSETQ. V was pared by 2 bases and J by 5 bases, with 8 bases between. In DNA form, the CDR3 reads TGCGCCAGCAGCTTTGACGGGAACGAGCAGTACTTC. Translated: CASSFDGNEQYF.

The chain joins TRBV11-2 to TRBJ2-1; 8 bases are a match to TRBD1. The germline CDR1 and CDR2 sequences are SGHAT and FQNNGV. With V trimmed by 7 bases and J by 3 bases, 8 bases remained unmatched. The CDR3 consists of 15 residues. The DNA for the CDR3 is TGTGCCAGCAACCCCACGGACAGGGACTACAATGAGCAGTTCTTC. Residues: CASNPTDRDYNEQFF.

This clonotype has only one observation. The junction departs from germline at one end; a sequencing error may be responsible. V is TRBV27 and J is TRBJ1-5; D may be TRBD1 (5 bases). Per germline, CDR1 MNHEY and CDR2 SMNVEV (reference sequence). This CDR3 comprises 13 residues. CDR3 in amino acids: CACSLGLGRPQHF. The CDR3 nucleotides are TGTGCCTGCAGTTTAGGTTTGGGACGGCCCCAGCATTTT.